This T cell receptor (beta chain) was sequenced during a study of CD8+ T cells in alopecia areata. Study-level background: Treatment of the treated patients consisted of oral tofacitinib, 5 to 10 mg twice daily. Whole-study results and caveats: Mice showed TCR sharing more clearly than patients did, possibly owing to HLA.

Individuals with alopecia areata gave both lesional scalp punch biopsies and peripheral blood for collection. TCR sequencing used cDNA made by reverse transcription of extracted RNA. Sequencing was performed with immunoSEQ multiplex PCR; in TCRdb, only in-frame clones are kept and a portion is missing. The table has roughly 150,000 clones, 87% seen once; the top ten hold more than 13%. On this clone: The antigen is unknown. The sample contains more than one DNA sequence encoding this CDR3.

Germline-derived CDR1 and CDR2 are SEHNR and FQNEAQ (reference sequence). J gave up 5 bases and V 3 bases, and 3 bases lay outside the gene matches. The CDR3 length is 13 residues. This TCR was recovered from a human donor with alopecia areata. V is TRBV7-9 and J is TRBJ2-5; 7 bases map to TRBD1. The sequencing here drew on CD8+ T cells sorted from blood, taken at week 0. DNA for the CDR3: TGTGCCAGCAGCTTTAGGGGGCGCGAGACCCAGTACTTC. It encodes CASSFRGRETQYF.